Below, 15 T cell receptor beta chains from the same sample are listed, as sequenced in a study of blood T cell repertoires in COVID-19. Sequenced by immunoSEQ multiplex PCR; TCRdb stores in-frame clones only, minus some. The table includes under 80,000 clones, 88% detected once. The material sequenced was peripheral blood. The receptors were gathered from a human donor in a cohort sampled during active COVID-19.

CDR3 loop: CASSEGRIANTGELFF. In DNA, the CDR3 is TGTGCCAGCAGTGAGGGGCGGATAGCGAACACCGGGGAGCTGTTTTTT. J is TRBJ2-2 and V is TRBV2, with D possibly matching TRBD1 (5 bases). CDR1 and CDR2 (germline): SNHLY, FYNNEI. This CDR3 region has 16 residues. V was pared by 3 bases and J by 0 bases, with 11 bases between.

The genes are TRBV6-4 and TRBJ2-1, with D possibly being TRBD2 (5 bases). V was cut by 5 bases and J by 0 bases, with 11 bases left in between. CDR1 and CDR2 from the germline V gene are MRHNA and SNTAGT. The CDR3 runs 15 residues. The CDR3 here is CASSPTGNSYNEQFF. CDR3 sequence (DNA): TGTGCCAGCAGTCCAACGGGGAACTCCTACAATGAGCAGTTCTTC.

The chain carries TRBV28 and TRBJ2-1, with TRBD1 matching 8 bases. The germline CDR1 and CDR2 sequences are MDHEN and SYDVKM. The V gene end was trimmed by 3 bases and the J gene end by 10 bases; junction bases not matched to a gene: 8. This CDR3 comprises 14 residues. The DNA of the CDR3 is TGTGCCAGCAGTTTCCATCGGACAGGGCGGGAGCAGTTCTTC. It translates to CASSFHRTGREQFF.

V is TRBV6-6 and J is TRBJ2-5; D unresolved. The CDR3 is made up of 12 amino acids. V lost 6 bases, J lost 1 base, and 6 bases lay in between. The germline CDR1 and CDR2 sequences are MNHNY and SVGAGI (reference sequence). CDR3 region: CASSPTQETQYF. Here the CDR3 DNA reads TGTGCCAGCAGCCCTACCCAAGAGACCCAGTACTTC.

The CDR3 here is CASSGGLYEQYF. CDR3 in DNA: TGTGCCAGCTCAGGAGGGCTCTACGAGCAGTACTTC. This chain connects TRBV18 to TRBJ2-7; a possible D gene is TRBD2 (6 bases). Per germline, CDR1 KGHSH and CDR2 LQKENI. CDR3 length: 12 amino acids. V lost 5 bases and J 3 bases, leaving 8 bases between the germline ends.

Only a few counts were recorded for this clone. The V and J genes are TRBV10-1 and TRBJ2-1, with 10 bases that match TRBD2. CDR1 and CDR2 from the germline V gene are WNHNN and SYGVQD (reference sequence). This CDR3 contains 13 residues. J was trimmed by 7 bases and V by 8 bases; bases with no gene match: 5. CDR3 sequence reads: CASGAGGENEQFF. For the CDR3, the DNA is TGCGCCAGCGGAGCGGGAGGGGAAAATGAGCAGTTCTTC.

The gene calls are TRBV2 and TRBJ2-7, with 10 bases lining up with TRBD2. Losses at the gene ends were 4 bases for V and 4 bases for J; bases not matched to a gene: 4. The CDR3 has 14 residues. Per the germline V gene, CDR1 is SNHLY and CDR2 is FYNNEI. Here the CDR3 DNA reads TGTGCCAGCAGTGCAAGCGGGAGGGCGTACGAGCAGTACTTC. Translating gives CASSASGRAYEQYF. The variable domain in full, completed from reference TRBV2 and TRBJ2-7, reads EPEVTQTPSHQVTQMGQEVILRCVPISNHLYFYWYRQILGQKVEFLVSFYNNEISEKSEIFDDQFSVERPDGSNFTLKIRSTKLEDSAMYFCASSASGRAYEQYFGPGTRLTVT.

V and J are TRBV11-2 and TRBJ1-1; D ambiguous. This CDR3 contains 14 residues. The germline V gene encodes CDR1 SGHAT and CDR2 FQNNGV. V lost 2 bases and J 0 bases, leaving 7 bases between the germline ends. As DNA, the CDR3 is TGTGCCAGCAGCTTAAGTTACATGAACACTGAAGCTTTCTTT. Translating gives CASSLSYMNTEAFF.

By frequency in the sample, this clone is medium-sized. V gene TRBV29-1 combines with J gene TRBJ2-2; possibly TRBD1 for D (5 bases). Trimming shortened V by 7 bases and J by 0 bases, and 18 bases separated the two germline ends. Germline V CDR1 and CDR2: SQVTM, ANQGSEA. The CDR3 runs 16 residues. CDR3 bases: TGCAGCGGGCGTGGTGGCGTACAGGCGAACACCGGGGAGCTGTTTTTT. Amino acids: CSGRGGVQANTGELFF.

This chain connects TRBV27 to TRBJ1-6; no clear D. In germline, CDR1 is MNHEY, CDR2 SMNVEV (reference sequence). The CDR3 spans 12 residues. Trimming shortened V by 5 bases and J by 8 bases, and 7 bases separated the two germline ends. In DNA, the CDR3 is TGTGCCAGCAGTCCTCTCTATTCACCCCTCCACTTT. Its translation is CASSPLYSPLHF.

CDR3 in amino acids: CASSVGQGGYTF. In nucleotides, the CDR3 is TGTGCCAGCAGCGTGGGACAGGGTGGCTACACCTTC. The rearrangement uses TRBV7-9 and TRBJ1-2; the match to TRBD1 covers 9 bases. CDR1 and CDR2 from the germline V gene are SEHNR and FQNEAQ (reference sequence). V dropped 5 bases and J dropped 7; count of bases not matched to a gene: 2. The CDR3 spans 12 residues.

This chain uses TRBV5-1 with TRBJ2-2; possibly TRBD1 for D (6 bases). This CDR3 has 18 amino acids. Trimming removed 4 bases from V and 4 bases from J, with 23 bases in between. Germline loops: CDR1 SGHRS, CDR2 YFSETQ. The CDR3 nucleotides are TGCGCCAGCAGCCGGACGCCAGGGGAAAAGGCGGGCACCGGGGAGCTGTTTTTT. Amino acids: CASSRTPGEKAGTGELFF.

The rearrangement uses TRBV10-3 and TRBJ2-1; D remains ambiguous. CDR1 and CDR2 (germline): ENHRY, SYGVKD. This CDR3 has 12 residues. Trimming took 2 bases from V and 7 from J, leaving 6 bases between them. This CDR3 reads CAISELENEQFF. For the CDR3, the DNA is TGTGCCATCAGTGAGCTGGAGAATGAGCAGTTCTTC.

This chain connects TRBV6-5 to TRBJ1-2; tentative D call: TRBD1 (6 bases). Germline V gene lookup returns CDR1 MNHEY and CDR2 SVGAGI. The CDR3 totals 13 residues. V lost 0 bases to trimming and J lost 5 bases, with 7 bases between them. CDR3 loop: CASSYSTGYGYTF. The DNA for the CDR3 is TGTGCCAGCAGTTACTCGACAGGATATGGCTACACCTTC.

The chain couples TRBV4-1 to TRBJ2-1, with 7 positions matching TRBD2. The V gene end was trimmed by 3 bases and the J gene end by 3 bases; junction bases not matched to a gene: 5. There are 15 residues in the CDR3. Germline CDR1 is MGHRA and CDR2 is YSYEKL. Here the CDR3 reads CASSQAGVNYNEQFF. The CDR3 nucleotides read TGCGCCAGCAGCCAGGCGGGAGTTAACTACAATGAGCAGTTCTTC.